This TCR beta chain was identified during a study of cytomegalovirus exposure and HLA in healthy donors. Trimming took 6 bases from V and 4 from J; bases not matched to a gene: 11. The CDR3 extends over 15 amino acids. Germline V gives CDR1 MDHEN, CDR2 SYDVKM. Researchers ran the PCR with 60 Vbeta and 13 Jbeta primers. The table came from immunoSEQ multiplex PCR; TCRdb's copy has only in-frame clones and leaves some out. The profile shows fewer than 250,000 clones, 70% to 75% of them singletons. The chain has TRBV28 and TRBJ1-2; 7 bases align to TRBD1. Sequenced sample: PBMCs. The sequence was obtained from a man under 40 in good health and CMV-seropositive. CDR3 DNA: TGTGCCAGCAGATCGTGGACAGGCGACTTCTATGGCTACACCTTC. It yields the protein CASRSWTGDFYGYTF.